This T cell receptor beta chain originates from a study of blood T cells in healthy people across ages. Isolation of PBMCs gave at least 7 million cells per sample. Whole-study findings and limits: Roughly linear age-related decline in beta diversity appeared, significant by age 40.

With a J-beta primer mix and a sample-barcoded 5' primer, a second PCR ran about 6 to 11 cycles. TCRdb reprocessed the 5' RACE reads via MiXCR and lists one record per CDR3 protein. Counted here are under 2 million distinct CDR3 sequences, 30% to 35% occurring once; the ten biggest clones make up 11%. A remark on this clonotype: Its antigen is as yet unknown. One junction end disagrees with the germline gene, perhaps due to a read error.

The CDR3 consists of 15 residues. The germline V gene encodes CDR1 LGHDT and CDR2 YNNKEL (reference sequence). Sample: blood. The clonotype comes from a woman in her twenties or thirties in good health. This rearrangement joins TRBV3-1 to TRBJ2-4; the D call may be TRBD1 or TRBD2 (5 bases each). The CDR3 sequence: CASSPLWGSKNMQYF. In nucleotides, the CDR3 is TGTGCCAGCAGCCCCCTCTGGGGGAGCAAAAACATGCAGTACTTC. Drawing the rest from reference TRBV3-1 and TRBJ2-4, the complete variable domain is DTAVSQTPKYLVTQMGNDKSIKCEQNLGHDTMYWYKQDSKKFLKIMFSYNNKELIINETVPNRFSPKSPDKAHLNLHINSLELGDSAVYFCASSPLWGSKNMQYFGAGTRLSVL.